This T cell receptor (beta chain) was sequenced for a study of neurological immune-mediated disorders. This clonotype was counted ten times or more. Its specificity is not known. TCRdb independently ran MiXCR on the 5' RACE reads; one entry per CDR3 protein. Counted here are approximately 32,000 distinct CDR3 sequences, about 15% occurring once; the ten biggest clones make up less than 35%. The V end was cut by 6 bases, the J end by 8 bases, with 12 bases between. From germline, CDR1 is DFQATT and CDR2 SNEGSKA (reference sequence). The CDR3 spans 11 residues. The study, taken as a whole, reports: HTLV-1-associated myelopathy ranked highest for TCR clonal expansion and multiple sclerosis lowest, beneath healthy controls.

The origin of this receptor is a man between 70 and 80 years old in good health. The source material was PBMCs. This rearrangement joins TRBV20-1 to TRBJ2-3; either TRBD1 or TRBD2 may supply D (5 bases each). CDR3 protein: CSASRGLTQYF. CDR3 coding DNA: TGCAGTGCCTCTCGGGGCCTTACGCAGTATTTT.